What follows describes a single T cell receptor (beta chain). These data are taken from a study of T cell changes during pregnancy in multiple sclerosis. Here immunoSEQ multiplex PCR was the method, and the copy in TCRdb shows in-frame clones only, minus some. The repertoire has over 65,000 clones, approximately 90% of them found once; the top ten carry roughly 2.5%. Looked up from germline, CDR1 is MNHEY and CDR2 is SMNVEV (reference sequence). After removal of 2 bases from V and 3 bases from J, the junction contained 5 bases not matched to a gene. This CDR3 is built from 16 residues. The specimen was peripheral blood, collected in the first trimester of pregnancy. The chain couples TRBV27 to TRBJ2-1, with 9 bases that match TRBD1. The receptor's source is a female donor with multiple sclerosis, enrolled in a pregnancy study. The CDR3 loop reads CASSLPSGQGYNEQFF. CDR3 nucleotide sequence: TGTGCCAGCAGTTTACCCTCGGGACAGGGCTACAATGAGCAGTTCTTC.